This TCR beta chain was sequenced for a study of shared clonotypes between healthy human individuals. Study context: Every donor yielded three CD4 naive, three CD4 memory, two CD8 naive and one CD8 memory plate. General observations from the study: With few donors, the genetic and exposure-history diversity represented was limited. Larger estimated richness was generally recorded for naive subsets relative to memory subsets.

The germline gives CDR1 SEHNR, CDR2 FQNEAQ (reference sequence). Trimming took 3 bases from V and 6 from J; bases not matched to a gene: 4. The CDR3 extends over 15 amino acids. This clone occurred many times. The target antigen is unknown. The genomic DNA of each subset was split evenly across several immunoSEQ plates. The repertoire was sequenced with immunoSEQ multiplex PCR; TCRdb's copy has only in-frame clones and lacks some. The sample has some 87,000 clones; 60% to 75% are singletons. This TCR was sampled from a man younger than 40 in good health. The sequenced material came from memory CD8+ T cells sorted from blood. As to subset: CD45RO+ cells pooled with CCR7-negative TemRA cells. J is TRBJ2-1 and V is TRBV7-9, with 11 bases matching TRBD1. CDR3 DNA sequence: TGTGCCAGCAGCTTCACCGGGACAGGGGGCAATGAGCAGTTCTTC. Protein product: CASSFTGTGGNEQFF.